Listed here are 14 T cell receptor beta chains from one sample, sequenced in a study of cytomegalovirus exposure and HLA in healthy donors. The PCR was carried out with 60 Vbeta primers and 13 Jbeta primers. Data came from immunoSEQ multiplex PCR; TCRdb stores just in-frame clones and leaves some out. The data contain 130,000 or so clones, around 80% of them singletons. Sequencing was carried out using PBMCs. The receptors were gathered from a man aged 40-55 years in good health and CMV-seronegative.

A few counts support this clone. V usage is TRBV2 and J usage is TRBJ2-7, with D perhaps matching TRBD2 (6 bases). The germline CDR1 and CDR2 sequences are SNHLY and FYNNEI. The V and J ends lost 1 base and 5 bases respectively, with 15 bases between them. This CDR3 contains 15 residues. CDR3 bases: TGTGCCAGCAGTGAAGGGGGGGAAGGGTGGGACGAGCAGTACTTC. This gives the protein CASSEGGEGWDEQYF. The whole variable domain, remainder taken from reference TRBV2 and TRBJ2-7, is EPEVTQTPSHQVTQMGQEVILRCVPISNHLYFYWYRQILGQKVEFLVSFYNNEISEKSEIFDDQFSVERPDGSNFTLKIRSTKLEDSAMYFCASSEGGEGWDEQYFGPGTRLTVT.

V and J are TRBV7-6 and TRBJ2-5; TRBD1 matches at 7 bases. The tail of the sequence fits TRBJ2-7 better, so the J call may be wrong. The CDR3 has 15 residues. CDR1 and CDR2 (germline): SGHVS, FNYEAQ. The CDR3: CASSLVQGSSYEQYF. CDR3 in DNA: TGTGCCAGCAGCTTAGTACAGGGGAGCTCCTACGAGCAGTACTTC.

This clone appeared a single time. V and J are TRBV6-5 and TRBJ2-7; no clear D gene. V gave up 4 bases and J gave up 0 bases, with 10 bases separating them. Germline CDR1 MNHEY, CDR2 SVGAGI. The CDR3 contains 14 residues. CDR3 sequence reads: CASSLETHSYEQYF. The CDR3 DNA is TGTGCCAGCAGTTTGGAGACCCACTCCTACGAGCAGTACTTC.

This clone has more than one count but fewer than ten. V is TRBV2 and J is TRBJ2-7; 9 nucleotides agree with TRBD1. Losses at the gene ends were 5 bases for V and 3 bases for J; bases not matched to a gene: 5. The CDR3 extends over 14 amino acids. Germline CDR1 reads SNHLY; CDR2 reads FYNNEI. CDR3 sequence (DNA): TGTGCCAGCAGTTTTGGGACAGGGAACTACGAGCAGTACTTC. Translating it yields CASSFGTGNYEQYF.

The chain links TRBV7-9 to TRBJ1-1, with D maybe TRBD1 (5 bases). The V gene lost 7 bases and the J gene lost 3 bases, with 18 bases spanning the gap. Germline V gives CDR1 SEHNR, CDR2 FQNEAQ (reference sequence). The CDR3 is 15 amino acids. CDR3 protein: CASTTAKGGDTEAFF. In DNA form, the CDR3 reads TGTGCCAGCACCACGGCGAAGGGAGGGGACACTGAAGCTTTCTTT.

V gene TRBV7-2 combines with J gene TRBJ1-1, with D unresolved. V was cut by 0 bases and J by 1 base, with 3 bases left in between. CDR3 size: 13 residues. CDR1 SGHTA and CDR2 FQGNSA come from the germline V gene. CDR3 DNA: TGTGCCAGCAGCTTAGCGAGGAACACTGAAGCTTTCTTT. It codes for CASSLARNTEAFF.

CDR3 DNA sequence: TGTGCCTGGATGAGCCAATTTCTTAACTATGGCTACACCTTC. Amino acids: CAWMSQFLNYGYTF. The J gene is TRBJ1-2, the V gene TRBV30; D ambiguous. The CDR3 sequence is 14 residues long. The germline V gene has CDR1 GTSNPN and CDR2 SVGIG (reference sequence). Trimming shortened V by 4 bases and J by 1 base, and 13 bases separated the two germline ends.

This clone was counted a few times. The gene calls are TRBV19 and TRBJ2-1; the match to TRBD2 covers 15 bases. V lost 5 bases and J lost 5; bases outside the gene matches: 7. CDR1 is LNHDA and CDR2 is SQIVND in the germline V gene (reference sequence). The CDR3 length is 17 residues. CDR3: CASSSGLAGGQDNEQFF. CDR3 DNA: TGTGCCAGTAGTTCGGGACTAGCGGGGGGCCAAGACAATGAGCAGTTCTTC.

The genes are TRBV14 and TRBJ1-2; D unclear. The CDR3 length is 14 residues. In germline, CDR1 is SGHDN, CDR2 FVKESK. Between the trimmed V and J ends, which lost 2 bases and 4 bases, there was a span of 11 bases. The CDR3 DNA reads TGTGCCAGCAGCCAAAGGCCGGGAAGCTATGGCTACACCTTC. Translated: CASSQRPGSYGYTF.

This chain joins TRBV9 and TRBJ2-3, with D maybe TRBD2 (5 bases). Germline V gives CDR1 SGDLS, CDR2 YYNGEE. Between the trimmed V and J ends, which lost 4 bases and 4 bases, there was a span of 16 bases. This CDR3 has 15 residues. CDR3 amino acids: CASSPRPEGSDTQYF. CDR3 coding DNA: TGTGCCAGCAGCCCCCGCCCCGAGGGCTCAGATACGCAGTATTTT.

The J gene is TRBJ1-2, the V gene TRBV9; 7 bases map to TRBD1. Trimming at V came to 0 bases and at J to 8 bases, leaving 13 bases not matched to a gene. Germline CDR1 and CDR2: SGDLS and YYNGEE. The CDR3 contains 16 residues. The CDR3 here is CASSVATGSARGGYTF. The CDR3 coding sequence is TGTGCCAGCAGCGTAGCTACAGGGTCAGCCAGGGGGGGCTACACCTTC.

A word on this clone: The same CDR3 arises from other DNA sequences in this sample as well. The chain combines TRBV9 with TRBJ2-5, with 11 bases fitting TRBD1. The V segment lost 0 bases and the J segment 5 bases; nucleotides outside the gene matches: 3. Looked up from germline, CDR1 is SGDLS and CDR2 is YYNGEE. The CDR3 contains 15 residues. The CDR3 here is CASSVAGTGGETQYF. CDR3 nucleotide sequence: TGTGCCAGCAGCGTAGCGGGGACAGGGGGGGAGACCCAGTACTTC. Looking up the rest from reference TRBV9 and TRBJ2-5 gives the full variable domain: DSGVTQTPKHLITATGQRVTLRCSPRSGDLSVYWYQQSLDQGLQFLIQYYNGEERAKGNILERFSAQQFPDLHSELNLSSLELGDSALYFCASSVAGTGGETQYFGPGTRLLVL.

This clone was observed a handful of times. V usage is TRBV11-2 and J usage is TRBJ1-2; TRBD1 is a possible D gene (5 bases). The V and J ends lost 1 base and 5 bases respectively, with 14 bases between them. The germline V gene has CDR1 SGHAT and CDR2 FQNNGV. The CDR3 extends over 15 amino acids. The DNA for the CDR3 is TGTGCCAGCAGCTTAGGGGCGGGGGTAGGGTATGGCTACACCTTC. Translating gives CASSLGAGVGYGYTF.

The chain joins TRBV7-8 to TRBJ2-3, with D possibly matching TRBD2 (6 bases). Germline V lookup: CDR1 SGHVS, CDR2 FQNEAQ. V was shortened by 5 bases and J by 3 bases, with 15 bases between the two germline ends. This CDR3 has 15 residues. In nucleotides, the CDR3 is TGTGCCAGCAGCGCGTGGGGGGTACTTACAGATACGCAGTATTTT. Its protein is CASSAWGVLTDTQYF.